This is a list of T cell receptor beta chains from one sample in a study of T-cell memory formation after mild COVID-19. TCRdb called the 5' RACE reads again in MiXCR, with one record for every CDR3 protein. Found here are 470,000 or so distinct CDR3 sequences, 15% to 20% of them singletons; the top ten hold approximately 13%. Specimen: PBMCs or a T cell subset sorted from them (not recorded which). The receptors shown here come from an adult woman who had mild COVID-19 (a few samples of this study predate the infection). Cell type and time point are not known. Both conserved end residues are part of each CDR3. Each record gives: V gene, D gene, J gene, clone size, CDR3 DNA, CDR3 protein. D genes are given only for firm matches. Expanded clones get a size class; other rows say once, few or many, or leave the size out.

TRBV7-3	.	TRBJ2-1	few	TGTGCCAGCAGCCTCGTAGAGACAGGTAGCAATGAGCAGTTCTTC	CASSLVETGSNEQFF
TRBV27	TRBD1	TRBJ1-6	.	TGTGCCAGCAGTTCCCTCCTGACAGGGGGTGGTAATTCACCCCTCCACTTT	CASSSLLTGGGNSPLHF
TRBV24-1	.	TRBJ2-5	.	TGTGCCACCAGTGAGGCGACAGGTGGGAGACAAGAGACCCAGTACTTC	CATSEATGGRQETQYF
TRBV5-1	TRBD1	TRBJ1-4	.	TGCGCCAGCAGCCCGGACAGGGTTTCTGCAACTAATGAAAAACTGTTTTTT	CASSPDRVSATNEKLFF
TRBV20-1	.	TRBJ2-7	.	TGCAGTGCTAGAGATCTTTCGGGAAACGAGCAGTACTTC	CSARDLSGNEQYF
TRBV5-1	TRBD2	TRBJ2-3	few	TGCGCCAGCAGCGAGGGACTAGCGGGAGTGGTAGATACGCAGTATTTT	CASSEGLAGVVDTQYF
TRBV12-3/TRBV12-4	.	TRBJ1-2	few	TGTGCCAGCAGTTTTTATAGTAACTATGGCTACACCTTC	CASSFYSNYGYTF
TRBV6-5	.	TRBJ1-1	many	TGTGCCAGCAGTTACGGTACTGAAGCTTTCTTT	CASSYGTEAFF
TRBV4-2	.	TRBJ2-2	.	TGTGCCAGCAGCCAAGATGAGAGCGGGGAGCTGTTTTTT	CASSQDESGELFF
TRBV9	TRBD2	TRBJ2-1	.	TGTGCCAGCAGCGTAGAAGCGGGAGAGTACAATGAGCAGTTCTTC	CASSVEAGEYNEQFF
TRBV24-1	TRBD1	TRBJ1-2	once	TGTGCCACCAGTGATACCTTAGGCCCCGGGACAGGCTATGGCTACACCTTC	CATSDTLGPGTGYGYTF
TRBV12-3/TRBV12-4	.	TRBJ2-1	.	TGTGCCAGCAGAGTTCTTTCACGGCAGACCAATGAGCAGTTCTTC	CASRVLSRQTNEQFF
TRBV4-1	TRBD1	TRBJ1-2	.	TGCGCCAGCAGCCAAGAACAGTCCGCCAGGGGGGGCGGCTACACCTTC	CASSQEQSARGGGYTF
TRBV12-3/TRBV12-4	TRBD1	TRBJ1-5	.	TGTGCCAGCGTCACCGGGACAGGGGGCGCCCGTAGCAATCAGCCCCAGCATTTT	CASVTGTGGARSNQPQHF
TRBV12-3/TRBV12-4	.	TRBJ2-3	.	TGTGCCAGCAGTTTAGGAAACGGGGGGCCTAGCACAGATACGCAGTATTTT	CASSLGNGGPSTDTQYF
TRBV12-3/TRBV12-4	.	TRBJ2-7	few	TGTGCCAGCAGTTTAAGGGGCTCTCTGGGCTACGAGCAGTACTTC	CASSLRGSLGYEQYF
TRBV7-6	TRBD2	TRBJ2-2	few	TGTGCCAGCAGCTTAGCGAGGGAGAGGCTAGCGGGAGGGATAACGAACACCGGGGAGCTGTTTTTT	CASSLARERLAGGITNTGELFF
TRBV7-9	.	TRBJ1-2	.	TGTGCCAGCAGCCTCTCGGGGGCGACGGTCTATGGCTACACCTTC	CASSLSGATVYGYTF
TRBV3-1	.	TRBJ1-2	.	TGTGCCAGCAGCCTTGTCACGGAAAGTGGCTACACCTTC	CASSLVTESGYTF
TRBV20-1	.	TRBJ1-1	few	TGCAGTGCTAGGGACAGATCCAACACTGAAGCTTTCTTT	CSARDRSNTEAFF
TRBV9	.	TRBJ2-3	few	TGTGCCAGCAGCCCCTCACCCAATACGCAGTATTTT	CASSPSPNTQYF
TRBV12-3/TRBV12-4	.	TRBJ2-7	.	TGTGCCAGCAGCCACCCGGCCAGAAGGTACGAGCAGTACTTC	CASSHPARRYEQYF
TRBV3-1	.	TRBJ2-2	few	TGTGCCAGCAGCCCATCCCCGGGGAGGAACACCGGGGAGCTGTTTTTT	CASSPSPGRNTGELFF
TRBV7-2	.	TRBJ2-3	few	TGTGCCAGCAGCCAGACTAGGGGCACAGATACGCAGTATTTT	CASSQTRGTDTQYF
TRBV5-1	.	TRBJ2-7	few	TGCGCCAGCAGCTTGGTAGACGCCTTCGGGGAGGCCTACGAGCAGTACTTC	CASSLVDAFGEAYEQYF
TRBV9	TRBD2	TRBJ2-1	.	TGTGCCAGCAGCGTAGGGGGCGGGAGCTACAATGAGCAGTTCTTC	CASSVGGGSYNEQFF
TRBV12-3/TRBV12-4	TRBD2	TRBJ2-3	few	TGTGCCAGCAGTGTTAGCGGGCTGAGCACAGATACGCAGTATTTT	CASSVSGLSTDTQYF
TRBV27	.	TRBJ2-3	.	TGTGCCAGCAGTTCGGACCTCCGGGATACGCAGTATTTT	CASSSDLRDTQYF
TRBV11-3	.	TRBJ2-1	few	TGTGCCAGCAGAAGCGGACAAAACAATGAGCAGTTCTTC	CASRSGQNNEQFF
TRBV11-2	.	TRBJ2-3	.	TGTGCCAGCAGCCCAGGACTGGGGCGAGATACGCAGTATTTT	CASSPGLGRDTQYF
TRBV9	TRBD2	TRBJ2-3	few	TGTGCCAGCAGCGTAGACCTAGCGGGGGGTATCAGAGATACGCAGTATTTT	CASSVDLAGGIRDTQYF
TRBV2	.	TRBJ1-3	few	TGTGCCAGCAGTCCACAGGGAACCCGTGGAAACACCATATATTTT	CASSPQGTRGNTIYF
TRBV5-1	TRBD2	TRBJ2-1	few	TGCGCCAGCAGCTTGGCCGGGCTAGCGGGGGGCAATGAGCAGTTCTTC	CASSLAGLAGGNEQFF
TRBV4-2	.	TRBJ1-2	.	TGTGCCAGCAGCCAAGAGTTCCAGGGATACGGTGGCTACACCTTC	CASSQEFQGYGGYTF
TRBV27	.	TRBJ2-7	many	TGTGCCAGCAGTTTATCCCCACGTTTGGGCATGGCGCAGTACTTC	CASSLSPRLGMAQYF
TRBV4-2	TRBD1	TRBJ1-1	.	TGTGCCAGCAGCCACCGATCGACAGGGGAGGCTGAAGCTTTCTTT	CASSHRSTGEAEAFF
TRBV29-1	.	TRBJ2-7	.	TGCAGCGTTTCTGTAGGGACCTACGAGCAGTACTTC	CSVSVGTYEQYF
TRBV7-6	.	TRBJ1-1	few	TGTGCCAGCAGCTTAGGTTCAAGTGGGAACACTGAAGCTTTCTTT	CASSLGSSGNTEAFF
TRBV2	.	TRBJ2-5	once	TGTGCCAGCAGGCCCCGGGGGAAAGAGACCCAGTACTTC	CASRPRGKETQYF
TRBV5-1	TRBD1	TRBJ2-3	.	TGCGCCAGCAGCCGGGGAAACAGGGGGGCAGTCACAGATACGCAGTATTTT	CASSRGNRGAVTDTQYF
TRBV20-1	TRBD2	TRBJ2-4	few	TGCAGTGCTCCTGGACTAGCGGGGGAAGCCGGGCACATTCAGTACTTC	CSAPGLAGEAGHIQYF
TRBV7-9	TRBD1	TRBJ1-2	.	TGTGCCAGCAGCGGAGGGACAGGGGTCGGTTATGGCTACACCTTC	CASSGGTGVGYGYTF
TRBV2	.	TRBJ2-7	.	TGTGCCAGCAGTGAAGCGCGGGTATGGCGGATACGTTCCTACGAGCAGTACTTC	CASSEARVWRIRSYEQYF
TRBV5-6	TRBD1	TRBJ2-7	.	TGTGCCAGCAGCGAAGTGCAGGGGGCGCTTTACGAGCAGTACTTC	CASSEVQGALYEQYF
TRBV15	TRBD1	TRBJ2-7	few	TGTGCCACCAGCAGAGGCCGGGACAGTTACGAGCAGTACTTC	CATSRGRDSYEQYF
TRBV20-1	.	TRBJ2-3	.	TGCAGTGCTGGACCACTACTAGTTCGCACAGATACGCAGTATTTT	CSAGPLLVRTDTQYF
TRBV4-1	.	TRBJ2-2	few	TGCGCCAGCAGCCCTTCTCAATTCGCCGGGGAGCTGTTTTTT	CASSPSQFAGELFF
TRBV7-2	.	TRBJ2-5	few	TGTGCCAGCAGCCCCAGAGCCACAGGCCAGTACCAAGAGACCCAGTACTTC	CASSPRATGQYQETQYF